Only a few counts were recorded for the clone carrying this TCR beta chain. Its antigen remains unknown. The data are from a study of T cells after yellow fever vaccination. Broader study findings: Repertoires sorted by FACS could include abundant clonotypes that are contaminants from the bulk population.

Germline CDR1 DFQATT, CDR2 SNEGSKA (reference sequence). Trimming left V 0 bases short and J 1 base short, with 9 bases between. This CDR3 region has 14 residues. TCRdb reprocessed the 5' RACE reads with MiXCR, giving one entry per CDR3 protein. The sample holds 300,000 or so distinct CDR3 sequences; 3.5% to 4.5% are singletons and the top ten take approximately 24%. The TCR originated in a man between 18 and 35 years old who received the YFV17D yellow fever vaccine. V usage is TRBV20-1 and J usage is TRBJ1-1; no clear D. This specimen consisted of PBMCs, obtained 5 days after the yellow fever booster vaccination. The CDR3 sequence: CSARDRMANTEAFF. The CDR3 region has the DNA TGCAGTGCTAGAGATAGGATGGCGAACACTGAAGCTTTCTTT.